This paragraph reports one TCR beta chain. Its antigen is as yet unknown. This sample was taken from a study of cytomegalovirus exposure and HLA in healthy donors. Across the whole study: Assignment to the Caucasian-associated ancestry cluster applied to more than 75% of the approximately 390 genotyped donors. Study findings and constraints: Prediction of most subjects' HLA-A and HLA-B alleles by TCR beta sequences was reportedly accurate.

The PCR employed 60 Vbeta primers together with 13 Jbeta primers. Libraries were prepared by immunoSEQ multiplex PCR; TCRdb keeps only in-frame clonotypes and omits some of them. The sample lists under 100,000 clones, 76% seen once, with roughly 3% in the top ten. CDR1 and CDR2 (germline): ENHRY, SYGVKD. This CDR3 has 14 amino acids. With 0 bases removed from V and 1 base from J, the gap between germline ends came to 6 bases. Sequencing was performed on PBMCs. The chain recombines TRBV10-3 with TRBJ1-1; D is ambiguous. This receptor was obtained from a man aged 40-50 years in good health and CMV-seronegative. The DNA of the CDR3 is TGTGCCATCAGTGAGTCGTGGCAGAACACTGAAGCTTTCTTT. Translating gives CAISESWQNTEAFF.